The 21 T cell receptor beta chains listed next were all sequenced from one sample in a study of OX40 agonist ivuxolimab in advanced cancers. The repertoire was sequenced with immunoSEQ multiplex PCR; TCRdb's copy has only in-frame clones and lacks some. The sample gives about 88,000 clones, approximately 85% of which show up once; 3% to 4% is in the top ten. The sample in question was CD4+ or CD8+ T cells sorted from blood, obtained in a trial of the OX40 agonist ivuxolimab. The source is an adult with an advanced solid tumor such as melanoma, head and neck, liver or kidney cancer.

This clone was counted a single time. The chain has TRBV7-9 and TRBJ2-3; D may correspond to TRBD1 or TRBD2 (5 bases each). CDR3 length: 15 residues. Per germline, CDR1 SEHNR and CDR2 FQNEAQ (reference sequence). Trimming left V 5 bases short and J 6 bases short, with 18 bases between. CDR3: CASSPFGTTTDTQYF. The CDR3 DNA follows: TGTGCCAGCAGCCCCTTCGGGACCACCACGGATACGCAGTATTTT.

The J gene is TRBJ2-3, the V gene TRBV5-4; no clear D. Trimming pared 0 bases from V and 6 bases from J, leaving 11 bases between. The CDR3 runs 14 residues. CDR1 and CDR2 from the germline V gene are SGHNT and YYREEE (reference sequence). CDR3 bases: TGTGCCAGCAGCTTGGCCGGGTTTAGGGATACGCAGTATTTT. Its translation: CASSLAGFRDTQYF.

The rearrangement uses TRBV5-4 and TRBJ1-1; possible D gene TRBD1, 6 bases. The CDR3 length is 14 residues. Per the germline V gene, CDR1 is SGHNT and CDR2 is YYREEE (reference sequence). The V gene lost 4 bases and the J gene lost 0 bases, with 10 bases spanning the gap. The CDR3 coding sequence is TGTGCCAGCAGCCTGGACAGAATGAACACTGAAGCTTTCTTT. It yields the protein CASSLDRMNTEAFF.

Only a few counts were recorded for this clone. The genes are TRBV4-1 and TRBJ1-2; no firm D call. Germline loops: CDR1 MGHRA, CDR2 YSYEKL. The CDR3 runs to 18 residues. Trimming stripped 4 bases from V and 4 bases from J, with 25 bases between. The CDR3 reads CASSLSGNLGLSFYGYTF. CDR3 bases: TGCGCCAGCAGCCTAAGCGGAAACCTGGGTCTCTCTTTCTATGGCTACACCTTC.

The CDR3 spells CASTPQGYEQYF. DNA for the CDR3: TGTGCCAGCACCCCCCAGGGCTACGAGCAGTACTTC. This rearrangement joins TRBV6-6 to TRBJ2-7; the D gene is possibly TRBD1 (5 bases). The V and J ends lost 7 bases and 3 bases respectively, with 10 bases between them. Germline-derived CDR1 and CDR2 are MNHNY and SVGAGI (reference sequence). This CDR3 comprises 12 residues.

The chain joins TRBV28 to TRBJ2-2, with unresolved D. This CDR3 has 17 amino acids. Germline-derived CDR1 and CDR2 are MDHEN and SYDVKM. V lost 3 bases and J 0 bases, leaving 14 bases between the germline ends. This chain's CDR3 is CASSFYDTFANTGELFF. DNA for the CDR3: TGTGCCAGCAGTTTCTACGACACGTTCGCGAACACCGGGGAGCTGTTTTTT.

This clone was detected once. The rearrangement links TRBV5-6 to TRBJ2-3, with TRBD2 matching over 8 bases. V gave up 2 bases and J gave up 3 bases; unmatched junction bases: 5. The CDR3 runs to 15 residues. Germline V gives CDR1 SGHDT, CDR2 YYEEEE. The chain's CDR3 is CASSFPRGGTDTQYF. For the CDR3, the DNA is TGTGCCAGCAGCTTCCCCCGGGGGGGGACAGATACGCAGTATTTT.

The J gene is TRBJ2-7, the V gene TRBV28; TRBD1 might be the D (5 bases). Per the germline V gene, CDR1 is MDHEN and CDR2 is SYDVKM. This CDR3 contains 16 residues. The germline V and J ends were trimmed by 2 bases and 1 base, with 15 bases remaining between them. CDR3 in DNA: TGTGCCAGCAGTTTAGGGAAGGGGTCTAAATCCTACGAGCAGTACTTC. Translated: CASSLGKGSKSYEQYF. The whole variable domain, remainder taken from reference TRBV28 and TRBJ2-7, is DVKVTQSSRYLVKRTGEKVFLECVQDMDHENMFWYRQDPGLGLRLIYFSYDVKMKEKGDIPEGYSVSREKKERFSLILESASTNQTSMYLCASSLGKGSKSYEQYFGPGTRLTVT.

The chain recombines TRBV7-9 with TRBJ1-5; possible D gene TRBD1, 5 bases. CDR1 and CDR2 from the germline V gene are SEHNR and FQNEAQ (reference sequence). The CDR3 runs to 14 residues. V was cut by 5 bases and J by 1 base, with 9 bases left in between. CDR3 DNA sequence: TGTGCCAGCAGCCAGGACATAAGCAATCAGCCCCAGCATTTT. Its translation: CASSQDISNQPQHF.

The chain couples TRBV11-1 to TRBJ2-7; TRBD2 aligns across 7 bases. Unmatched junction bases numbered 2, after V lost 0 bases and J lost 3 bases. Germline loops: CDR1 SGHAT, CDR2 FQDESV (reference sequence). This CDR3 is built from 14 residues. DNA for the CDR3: TGTGCCAGCAGCTTAGCGGCTAGCGGCTACGAGCAGTACTTC. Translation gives CASSLAASGYEQYF.

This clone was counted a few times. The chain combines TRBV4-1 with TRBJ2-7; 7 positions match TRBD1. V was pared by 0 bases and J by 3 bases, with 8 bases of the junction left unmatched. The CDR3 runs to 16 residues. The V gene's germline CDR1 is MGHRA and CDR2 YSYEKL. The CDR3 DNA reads TGCGCCAGCAGCCAAGATGCCGGGACAGCCCTCTACGAGCAGTACTTC. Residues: CASSQDAGTALYEQYF.

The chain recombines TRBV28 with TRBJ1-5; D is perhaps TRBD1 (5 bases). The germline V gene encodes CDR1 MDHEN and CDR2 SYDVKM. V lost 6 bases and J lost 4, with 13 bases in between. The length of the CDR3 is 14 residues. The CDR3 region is CASSQDSLNQPQHF. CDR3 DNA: TGTGCCAGCAGCCAAGACAGTTTGAATCAGCCCCAGCATTTT.

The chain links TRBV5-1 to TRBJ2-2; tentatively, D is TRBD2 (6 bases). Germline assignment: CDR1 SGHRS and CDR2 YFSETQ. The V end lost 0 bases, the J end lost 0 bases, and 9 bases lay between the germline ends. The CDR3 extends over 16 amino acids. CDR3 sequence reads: CASSLEGGTNTGELFF. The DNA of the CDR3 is TGCGCCAGCAGCTTGGAGGGCGGGACGAACACCGGGGAGCTGTTTTTT.

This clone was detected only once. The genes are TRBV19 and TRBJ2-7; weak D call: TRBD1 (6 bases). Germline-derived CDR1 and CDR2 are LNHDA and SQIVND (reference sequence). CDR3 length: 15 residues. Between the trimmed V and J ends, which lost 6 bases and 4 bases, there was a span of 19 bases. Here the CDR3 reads CASSHPEGDKYEQYF. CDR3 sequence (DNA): TGTGCCAGTAGCCATCCCGAGGGGGATAAATACGAGCAGTACTTC.

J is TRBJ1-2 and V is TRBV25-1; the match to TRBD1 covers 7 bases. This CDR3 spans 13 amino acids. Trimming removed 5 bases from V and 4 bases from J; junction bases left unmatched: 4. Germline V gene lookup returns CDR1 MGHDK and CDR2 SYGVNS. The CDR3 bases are TGTGCCAGCAGTATAAGGACAGGCTATGGCTACACCTTC. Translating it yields CASSIRTGYGYTF.

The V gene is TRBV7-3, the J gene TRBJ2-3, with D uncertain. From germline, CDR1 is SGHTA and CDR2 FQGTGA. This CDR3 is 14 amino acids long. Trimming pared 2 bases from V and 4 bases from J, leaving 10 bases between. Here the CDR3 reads CASSLSSTADTQYF. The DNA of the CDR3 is TGTGCCAGCAGCTTATCCAGCACCGCAGATACGCAGTATTTT.

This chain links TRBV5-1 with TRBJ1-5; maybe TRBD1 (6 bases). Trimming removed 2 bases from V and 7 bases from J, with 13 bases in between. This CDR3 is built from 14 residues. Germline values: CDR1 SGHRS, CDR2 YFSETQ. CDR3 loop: CASSLSGDGQPQHF. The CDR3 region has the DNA TGCGCCAGCAGCTTATCAGGGGACGGGCAGCCCCAGCATTTT.

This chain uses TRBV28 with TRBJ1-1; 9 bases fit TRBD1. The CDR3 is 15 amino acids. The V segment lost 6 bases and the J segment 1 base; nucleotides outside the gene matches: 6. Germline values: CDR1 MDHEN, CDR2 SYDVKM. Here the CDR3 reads CASRQQGAWNTEAFF. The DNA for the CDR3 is TGTGCCAGCAGACAACAGGGGGCGTGGAACACTGAAGCTTTCTTT. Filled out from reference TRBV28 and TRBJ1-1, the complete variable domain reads DVKVTQSSRYLVKRTGEKVFLECVQDMDHENMFWYRQDPGLGLRLIYFSYDVKMKEKGDIPEGYSVSREKKERFSLILESASTNQTSMYLCASRQQGAWNTEAFFGQGTRLTVV.

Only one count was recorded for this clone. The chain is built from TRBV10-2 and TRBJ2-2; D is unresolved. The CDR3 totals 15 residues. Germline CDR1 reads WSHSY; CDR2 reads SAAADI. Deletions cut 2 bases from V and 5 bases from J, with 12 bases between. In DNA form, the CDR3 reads TGCGCCAGCAGTGAGAAGATAGCTGGGACCGGGGAGCTGTTTTTT. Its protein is CASSEKIAGTGELFF.

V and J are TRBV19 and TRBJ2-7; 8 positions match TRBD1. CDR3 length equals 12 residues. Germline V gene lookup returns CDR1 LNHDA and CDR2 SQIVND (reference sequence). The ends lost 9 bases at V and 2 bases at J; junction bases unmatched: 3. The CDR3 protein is CASGQGPYEQYF. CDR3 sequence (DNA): TGTGCCAGCGGACAGGGCCCCTACGAGCAGTACTTC.

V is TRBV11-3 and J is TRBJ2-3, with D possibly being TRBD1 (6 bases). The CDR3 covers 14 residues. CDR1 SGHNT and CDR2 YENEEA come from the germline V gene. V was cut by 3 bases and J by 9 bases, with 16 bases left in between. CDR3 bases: TGTGCCAGCAGCTTTAACAGTCCCACAGGGACGCAGTATTTT. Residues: CASSFNSPTGTQYF. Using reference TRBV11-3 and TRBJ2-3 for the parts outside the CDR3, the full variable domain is EAGVVQSPRYKIIEKKQPVAFWCNPISGHNTLYWYLQNLGQGPELLIRYENEEAVDDSQLPKDRFSAERLKGVDSTLKIQPAELGDSAVYLCASSFNSPTGTQYFGPGTRLTVL.